The next 28 T cell receptor beta chains were all read from a single sample in a study of shared T cell receptors in the human thymus. Profiling relied on immunoSEQ multiplex PCR, and the TCRdb table lists in-frame clones only, not all of them. There are about 660,000 clones in the sample; 88% occur only once, and around 0.01% lies in the top ten. Another study also made use of these data, one on human thymus T cells.

Sequenced material: thymocytes. The receptors come from a boy under two years old with a congenital heart defect.

This rearrangement joins TRBV4-3 to TRBJ1-2; the D gene is possibly TRBD1 (5 bases). This CDR3 region has 16 residues. Germline V gene sequence: CDR1 LGHNA, CDR2 YSLEER. V lost 0 bases, J lost 4 bases, and 15 bases lay in between. CDR3 DNA sequence: TGCGCCAGCAGCCAAGAAAGAAACAGGAACCCCTATGGCTACACCTTC. Amino acid sequence: CASSQERNRNPYGYTF.

This clone has only one observation. This sequence joins TRBV10-1 and TRBJ1-5, with a tentative D call TRBD1 (5 bases). Trimming took off 2 bases at V and 0 bases at J, with 14 bases between the two ends. The germline V gene has CDR1 WNHNN and CDR2 SYGVQD (reference sequence). The CDR3 is 17 amino acids. CDR3 protein: CASSERTGQYSNQPQHF. CDR3 bases: TGCGCCAGCAGTGAGCGCACAGGCCAATATAGCAATCAGCCCCAGCATTTT.

This clone was counted a single time. This rearrangement joins TRBV4-3 to TRBJ2-3; no reliable D call. Germline values: CDR1 LGHNA, CDR2 YSLEER. V lost 1 base and J 2 bases, leaving 13 bases between the germline ends. The CDR3 is 16 amino acids. Here the CDR3 reads CASSQGGVVDTDTQYF. The CDR3 DNA is TGCGCCAGCAGCCAAGGCGGAGTTGTGGACACAGATACGCAGTATTTT.

V and J are TRBV4-3 and TRBJ2-1; 13 bases fit TRBD2. The CDR3 runs to 17 residues. The V gene end was trimmed by 0 bases and the J gene end by 7 bases; junction bases not matched to a gene: 6. Looked up from germline, CDR1 is LGHNA and CDR2 is YSLEER. The CDR3 bases are TGCGCCAGCAGCCAAGATCCGGGACTAGCGGGACCAAATGAGCAGTTCTTC. Translation gives CASSQDPGLAGPNEQFF.

CDR3 bases: TGTGCCAGCAGTTCCTCGACAACTCCCAAATACGAGCAGTACTTC. This codes for CASSSSTTPKYEQYF. This chain uses TRBV6-5 with TRBJ2-7; D gene ambiguous. The length of the CDR3 is 15 residues. Germline values: CDR1 MNHEY, CDR2 SVGAGI. The germline V and J ends were trimmed by 4 bases and 4 bases, with 17 bases remaining between them.

The rearrangement links TRBV5-6 to TRBJ2-3, with D hard to call. The CDR3 runs to 15 residues. Deletions cut 0 bases from V and 0 bases from J, with 8 bases between. The germline gives CDR1 SGHDT, CDR2 YYEEEE. The CDR3 DNA follows: TGTGCCAGCAGCTTGGCGACTTTTAGCACAGATACGCAGTATTTT. Translation: CASSLATFSTDTQYF.

The chain is built from TRBV11-3 and TRBJ2-3; 7 nucleotides line up with TRBD1. V shed 3 bases, J shed 1 base, and the junction held 7 bases outside the gene matches. Germline V gives CDR1 SGHNT, CDR2 YENEEA. The length of the CDR3 is 16 residues. The CDR3 DNA reads as TGTGCCAGCAGCTTGACAGGGAAGAAGGGCACAGATACGCAGTATTTT. Translation: CASSLTGKKGTDTQYF.

V and J are TRBV7-6 and TRBJ1-2; 7 bases align to TRBD1. V lost 5 bases and J lost 4; bases outside the gene matches: 4. The length of the CDR3 is 13 residues. From germline, CDR1 is SGHVS and CDR2 FNYEAQ. The CDR3 spells CASSQGGVYGYTF. In nucleotides, the CDR3 is TGTGCCAGCAGCCAAGGGGGCGTCTATGGCTACACCTTC.

CDR3 sequence reads: CASSLNRERGNEQFF. CDR3 sequence (DNA): TGCGCCAGCAGCTTGAACCGGGAGAGAGGCAATGAGCAGTTCTTC. The chain uses TRBV5-1 and TRBJ2-1; perhaps TRBD2 as D (6 bases). The CDR3 contains 15 residues. The germline V and J ends were trimmed by 1 base and 6 bases, with 14 bases remaining between them. Germline V gene sequence: CDR1 SGHRS, CDR2 YFSETQ.

The V and J genes are TRBV19 and TRBJ1-3; the D gene is possibly TRBD1 (5 bases). Germline V lookup: CDR1 LNHDA, CDR2 SQIVND (reference sequence). Trimming left V 6 bases short and J 1 base short, with 10 bases between. There are 14 residues in the CDR3. This CDR3 is CASRTGSSGNTIYF. CDR3 coding DNA: TGTGCCAGTAGAACAGGTAGTTCTGGAAACACCATATATTTT.

The rearrangement links TRBV19 to TRBJ2-1; 9 bases align to TRBD2. Trimming cost V 0 bases and J 5 bases; bases outside gene matches: 8. The CDR3 loop spans 17 amino acids. Germline V CDR1 and CDR2: LNHDA, SQIVND (reference sequence). The CDR3 nucleotides read TGTGCCAGTAGTATAGATCGGTCGCGGGAGGGAAACAATGAGCAGTTCTTC. Translation: CASSIDRSREGNNEQFF. The full variable domain, with the rest looked up from reference TRBV19 and TRBJ2-1, is DGGITQSPKYLFRKEGQNVTLSCEQNLNHDAMYWYRQDPGQGLRLIYYSQIVNDFQKGDIAEGYSVSREKKESFPLTVTSAQKNPTAFYLCASSIDRSREGNNEQFFGPGTRLTVL.

The chain links TRBV2 to TRBJ2-7; no definite D call. CDR3 length equals 15 residues. V lost 4 bases and J 5 bases, leaving 18 bases between the germline ends. Germline CDR1 reads SNHLY; CDR2 reads FYNNEI. CDR3 nucleotide sequence: TGTGCCAGCAGTGGCGAAATGCCCTTGGTAGACGAGCAGTACTTC. It encodes CASSGEMPLVDEQYF.

The chain has TRBV5-1 and TRBJ2-7; 7 bases fit TRBD2. The trim removed 1 base at V and 1 base at J, leaving 2 bases unmatched. The germline CDR1 and CDR2 sequences are SGHRS and YFSETQ. The CDR3 is 14 amino acids. The CDR3, as DNA: TGCGCCAGCAGCTTGAGGCGGGAGTCCTACGAGCAGTACTTC. As protein: CASSLRRESYEQYF.

This chain uses TRBV5-1 with TRBJ1-1, with D unresolved. The ends were cut back, 4 bases at V and 1 base at J, with 11 bases in the middle. In germline, CDR1 is SGHRS, CDR2 YFSETQ. This CDR3 has 14 amino acids. This CDR3 is CASSRDMGNTEAFF. CDR3 coding DNA: TGCGCCAGCAGCCGAGACATGGGGAACACTGAAGCTTTCTTT.

This chain links TRBV11-3 with TRBJ2-7; 7 bases map to TRBD2. Losses at the gene ends were 0 bases for V and 0 bases for J; bases not matched to a gene: 14. Germline CDR1 and CDR2: SGHNT and YENEEA. CDR3 size: 19 residues. CDR3 region: CASSLDLGLAGTTSYEQYF. The CDR3 DNA is TGTGCCAGCAGCTTAGATCTAGGATTAGCGGGTACGACCTCCTACGAGCAGTACTTC.

This chain connects TRBV4-1 to TRBJ1-2; the D is unclear. The CDR3 consists of 15 residues. V was shortened by 0 bases and J by 8 bases, with 16 bases between the two germline ends. In germline, CDR1 is MGHRA, CDR2 YSYEKL. Here the CDR3 reads CASSQEGAFKLGYTF. The CDR3 DNA sequence: TGCGCCAGCAGCCAAGAAGGAGCCTTTAAGCTAGGCTACACCTTC.

The chain joins TRBV5-6 to TRBJ2-2; 12 nucleotides agree with TRBD1. Germline CDR1 SGHDT, CDR2 YYEEEE. Trimming removed 3 bases from V and 5 bases from J; junction bases left unmatched: 11. The CDR3 consists of 18 residues. The CDR3 loop is CASSSGDRGRVRTGELFF. The CDR3 coding sequence is TGTGCCAGCAGCTCGGGGGACAGGGGGCGGGTGAGAACCGGGGAGCTGTTTTTT.

This chain uses TRBV6-5 with TRBJ1-2; perhaps TRBD1 as D (5 bases). Trimming removed 1 base at V and 6 bases at J, with 12 bases between. The CDR3 covers 14 residues. The germline V gene has CDR1 MNHEY and CDR2 SVGAGI. The CDR3 sequence is CASSYLAGGHGYTF. The CDR3 DNA follows: TGTGCCAGCAGTTACTTGGCGGGGGGACATGGCTACACCTTC.

The chain uses TRBV20-1 and TRBJ2-1; possible D gene TRBD2, 5 bases. The germline CDR1 and CDR2 sequences are DFQATT and SNEGSKA (reference sequence). Trimming removed 6 bases from V and 14 bases from J, with 14 bases in between. The length of the CDR3 is 10 residues. The CDR3 DNA reads TGCAGTGCCGCCGGCGGGTCAGAGTTCTTC. The encoded protein is CSAAGGSEFF.

V gene TRBV5-1 combines with J gene TRBJ2-1, with TRBD2 identical over 13 bases. Unmatched junction bases numbered 13, after V lost 3 bases and J lost 4 bases. The V gene's germline CDR1 is SGHRS and CDR2 YFSETQ. This CDR3 has 19 amino acids. The CDR3 is CASSYLGLAGTTNYNEQFF. For the CDR3, the DNA is TGCGCCAGCAGCTACCTGGGACTAGCGGGAACTACAAATTACAATGAGCAGTTCTTC.

The CDR3 sequence is CASSYDRASYEQYF. In nucleotides, the CDR3 is TGTGCCAGCAGTTACGACAGGGCCTCCTACGAGCAGTACTTC. The genes are TRBV6-6 and TRBJ2-7; 7 bases fit TRBD1. Trimming at V came to 2 bases and at J to 0 bases, leaving 1 base not matched to a gene. Germline assignment: CDR1 MNHNY and CDR2 SVGAGI (reference sequence). This CDR3 contains 14 residues.

The chain is built from TRBV27 and TRBJ2-3; no clear D. The V and J ends lost 9 bases and 3 bases respectively, with 13 bases between them. The CDR3 has 13 residues. CDR1 is MNHEY and CDR2 is SMNVEV in the germline V gene (reference sequence). CDR3 DNA: TGTGCCAGTGTGGAGCGCAGAACAGATACGCAGTATTTT. Translated, it gives CASVERRTDTQYF.

The rearrangement joins TRBV5-4 to TRBJ2-4; D is uncertain. This CDR3 is 15 amino acids long. Germline values: CDR1 SGHNT, CDR2 YYREEE (reference sequence). Trimming removed 1 base from V and 4 bases from J, with 12 bases in between. CDR3 sequence reads: CASSLSPIPKNIQYF. The CDR3 DNA sequence: TGTGCCAGCAGCTTGAGCCCCATTCCTAAAAACATTCAGTACTTC. The full variable domain, with the rest looked up from reference TRBV5-4 and TRBJ2-4, is ETGVTQSPTHLIKTRGQQVTLRCSSQSGHNTVSWYQQALGQGPQFIFQYYREEENGRGNFPPRFSGLQFPNYSSELNVNALELDDSALYLCASSLSPIPKNIQYFGAGTRLSVL.

CDR3 in amino acids: CASSPGTSGMRAEQYF. CDR3 sequence (DNA): TGTGCCAGCAGCCCCGGGACTAGCGGGATGAGGGCCGAGCAGTACTTC. The chain has TRBV7-9 and TRBJ2-7; 13 bases are shared with TRBD2. This CDR3 spans 16 amino acids. Unmatched junction bases numbered 10, after V lost 5 bases and J lost 6 bases. Germline V gene lookup returns CDR1 SEHNR and CDR2 FQNEAQ (reference sequence).

The rearrangement joins TRBV28 to TRBJ1-3; 11 nucleotides align to TRBD1. J was trimmed by 5 bases and V by 8 bases; bases with no gene match: 5. CDR1 is MDHEN, CDR2 SYDVKM, per germline. The CDR3 contains 14 residues. This CDR3 reads CASRDRGKRNTIYF. CDR3 bases: TGTGCCAGCCGGGACAGGGGGAAAAGAAACACCATATATTTT. Drawing the rest from reference TRBV28 and TRBJ1-3, the complete variable domain is DVKVTQSSRYLVKRTGEKVFLECVQDMDHENMFWYRQDPGLGLRLIYFSYDVKMKEKGDIPEGYSVSREKKERFSLILESASTNQTSMYLCASRDRGKRNTIYFGEGSWLTVV.

J is TRBJ2-2 and V is TRBV6-5, with 9 nucleotides matching TRBD1. The CDR3 loop spans 14 amino acids. Losses at the gene ends were 11 bases for V and 5 bases for J; bases not matched to a gene: 9. CDR1 is MNHEY, CDR2 SVGAGI, per germline. The CDR3 DNA sequence: TGTGCCGGGGATAGGGACAGGGATACCGGGGAGCTGTTTTTT. This encodes CAGDRDRDTGELFF.

The genes are TRBV5-6 and TRBJ2-1; perhaps TRBD2 as D (6 bases). Germline V gives CDR1 SGHDT, CDR2 YYEEEE. The CDR3 has 12 amino acids. V lost 6 bases and J 9 bases, leaving 13 bases between the germline ends. The CDR3 sequence: CASMGGAGEQFF. The DNA of the CDR3 is TGTGCCAGCATGGGCGGGGCGGGTGAGCAGTTCTTC.

The chain uses TRBV4-2 and TRBJ1-5, with D hard to call. Germline V CDR1 and CDR2: LGHNA, YNFKEQ. This CDR3 comprises 13 residues. Trimming took off 3 bases at V and 4 bases at J, with 7 bases between the two ends. For the CDR3, the DNA is TGTGCCAGCAGCCATCGAGGGAATCAGCCCCAGCATTTT. It is translated as CASSHRGNQPQHF.